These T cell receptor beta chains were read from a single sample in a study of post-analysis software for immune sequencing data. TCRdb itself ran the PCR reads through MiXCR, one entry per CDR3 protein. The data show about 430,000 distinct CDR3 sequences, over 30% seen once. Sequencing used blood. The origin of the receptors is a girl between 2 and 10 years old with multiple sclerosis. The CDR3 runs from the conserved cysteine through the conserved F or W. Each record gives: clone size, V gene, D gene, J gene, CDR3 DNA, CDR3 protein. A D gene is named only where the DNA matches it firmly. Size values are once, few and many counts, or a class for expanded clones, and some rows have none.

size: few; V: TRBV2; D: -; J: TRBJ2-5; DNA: TGTGCCAGCCGCCGGAAGATGGAGACCCAGTACTTC; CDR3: CASRRKMETQYF
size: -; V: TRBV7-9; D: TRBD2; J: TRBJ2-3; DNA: TGTGCCAGCGGCCTTAGCGGGAGGGCCGTTGCAGATACGCAGTATTTT; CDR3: CASGLSGRAVADTQYF
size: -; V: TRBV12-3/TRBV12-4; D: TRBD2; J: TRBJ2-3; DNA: TGTGCCAGCAGTTTAGTGACCGCGGGAGTGGAAACGCAGTATTTT; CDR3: CASSLVTAGVETQYF
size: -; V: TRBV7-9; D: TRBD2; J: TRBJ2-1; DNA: TGTGCCAGCAGCCCTAGCGGGAGGGCCGGTAATGAGCAGTTCTTC; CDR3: CASSPSGRAGNEQFF
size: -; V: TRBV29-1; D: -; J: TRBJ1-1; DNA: TGCAGCGTTGGGGGATTCATGAACACTGAAGCTTTCTTT; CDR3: CSVGGFMNTEAFF
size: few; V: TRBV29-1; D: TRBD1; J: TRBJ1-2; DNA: TGCAGCGTAAGCCGGGACAGGGGTGGCGGCTACACCTTC; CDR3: CSVSRDRGGGYTF
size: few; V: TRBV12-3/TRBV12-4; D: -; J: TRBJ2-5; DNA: TGTGCCAGCAGACTCGGACTGGCGGGAGAGACCCAGTACTTC; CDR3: CASRLGLAGETQYF
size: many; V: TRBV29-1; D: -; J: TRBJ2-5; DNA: TGCAGCGTTGCCCCTTCTAGTGGTCGGGTATGGGCCCAGTACTTC; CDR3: CSVAPSSGRVWAQYF
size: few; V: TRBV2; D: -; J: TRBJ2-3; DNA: TGTGCCAGCAGTGAAGAGGTCACAGATACGCAGTATTTT; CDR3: CASSEEVTDTQYF
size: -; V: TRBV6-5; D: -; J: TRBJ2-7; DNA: TGTGCCAGCAGATATATGATGGGGTACGAGCAGTACTTC; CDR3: CASRYMMGYEQYF
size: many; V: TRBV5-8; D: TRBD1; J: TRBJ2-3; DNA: TGTGCCAGCAGCCAGTGGGGACAGGAGTACACAGATACGCAGTATTTT; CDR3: CASSQWGQEYTDTQYF
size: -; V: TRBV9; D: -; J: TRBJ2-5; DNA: TGTGCCAGCAGCGTCTATCTAGCCGGGGAGCAGTACTTC; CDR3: CASSVYLAGEQYF
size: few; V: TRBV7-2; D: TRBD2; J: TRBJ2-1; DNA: TGTGCCAGCAGGTTAGGGGGGGTAGCGGGAGCGCTAAGCTCCTACAATGAGCAGTTCTTC; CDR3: CASRLGGVAGALSSYNEQFF
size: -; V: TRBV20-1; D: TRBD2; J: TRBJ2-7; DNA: TGCAGTGTCGGTACCTGGGCTAGCGGGAGCTTCGGTCGCTACGAGCAGTACTTC; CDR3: CSVGTWASGSFGRYEQYF
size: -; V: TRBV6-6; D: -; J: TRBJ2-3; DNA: TGTGCCAGTCTGAGAACGGGACCCGATACGCAGTATTTT; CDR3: CASLRTGPDTQYF
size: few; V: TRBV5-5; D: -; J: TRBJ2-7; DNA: TGTGCCAGCAGCTTGCGAGGGATAAGCGAGCAGTACTTC; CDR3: CASSLRGISEQYF
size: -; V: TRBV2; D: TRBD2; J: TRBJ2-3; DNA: TGTGCCAGCAGTGAAGGACTAGCGGGAGTTGGAGATACGCAGTATTTT; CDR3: CASSEGLAGVGDTQYF
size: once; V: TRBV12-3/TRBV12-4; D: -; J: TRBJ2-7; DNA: TGTGCCAGCAGTTTGGTCGCAACGGGGGACTACGAGCAGTACTTC; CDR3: CASSLVATGDYEQYF
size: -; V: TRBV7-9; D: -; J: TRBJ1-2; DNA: TGTGCCAGCAGCAACCCCCAGGGGACCGGTGGCTACACCTTC; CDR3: CASSNPQGTGGYTF
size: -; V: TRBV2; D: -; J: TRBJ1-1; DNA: TGTGCCAGGAGGTCCGCTGGTGGGAGCACTGAAGCTTTCTTT; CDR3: CARRSAGGSTEAFF
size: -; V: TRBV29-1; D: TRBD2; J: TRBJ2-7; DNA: TGCAGCGTTGAACGTAGCGGGACTCCTACGGAGCAGTACTTC; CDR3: CSVERSGTPTEQYF
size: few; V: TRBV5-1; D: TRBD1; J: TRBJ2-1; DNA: TGCGCCAGCAGCCTGTCTGGGACAGCTTTCAACAATGAGCAGTTCTTC; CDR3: CASSLSGTAFNNEQFF
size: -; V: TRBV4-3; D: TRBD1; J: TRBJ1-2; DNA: TGCGCCAGCAGCCAAGTGGGGACAGTGGGTAATGGCTACACCTTC; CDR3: CASSQVGTVGNGYTF
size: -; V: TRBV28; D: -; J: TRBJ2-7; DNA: TGTGCCAGCGAGGACGTTCGAGAGCAGTACTTC; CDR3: CASEDVREQYF
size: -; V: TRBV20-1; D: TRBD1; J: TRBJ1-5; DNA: TGCAGTGCTAGACTAGACAGGGTGTATGAGCCCCAGCATTTT; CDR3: CSARLDRVYEPQHF
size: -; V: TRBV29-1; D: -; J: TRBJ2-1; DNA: TGCAGCGTTGAAGATTTAGTGACTCATAGCTCCTACAATGAGCAGTTCTTC; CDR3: CSVEDLVTHSSYNEQFF
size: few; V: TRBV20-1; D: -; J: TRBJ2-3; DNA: TGCAGTGCCGAATTGGTGGCTACCGATACGCAGTATTTT; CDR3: CSAELVATDTQYF
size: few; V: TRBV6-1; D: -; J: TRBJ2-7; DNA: TGTGCCAGCACCTTGATTGGAGTCGGATCCTACGAGCAGTACTTC; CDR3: CASTLIGVGSYEQYF
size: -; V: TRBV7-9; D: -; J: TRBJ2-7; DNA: TGTGCCAGCAGCCGGACAACAGGACGCTACGAGCAGTACTTC; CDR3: CASSRTTGRYEQYF
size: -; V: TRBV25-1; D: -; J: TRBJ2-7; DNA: TGTGCCGGCAGTGAGCCGACGGGGAGCTACGAGCAGTACTTC; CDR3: CAGSEPTGSYEQYF
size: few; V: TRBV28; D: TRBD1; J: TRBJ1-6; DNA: TGTGCCAGCAGTCCCCCTACAGGGGTGGTTTCACCCCTCCACTTT; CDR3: CASSPPTGVVSPLHF
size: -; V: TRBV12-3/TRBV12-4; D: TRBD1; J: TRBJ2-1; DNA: TGTGCCAGCAGTTCCGGGACAGGGGTTACGGTTTGGGAGCAGTTCTTC; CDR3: CASSSGTGVTVWEQFF
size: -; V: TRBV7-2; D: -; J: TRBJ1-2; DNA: TGTGCCAGCAGCTTAGCCAGAACAGGCAACGGCTGCACCTTC; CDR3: CASSLARTGNGCTF
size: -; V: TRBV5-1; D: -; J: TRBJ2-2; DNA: TGCGCCAGCGGCTTGCGGCCATGGGACACCGGGGAGCTGTTTTTT; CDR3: CASGLRPWDTGELFF
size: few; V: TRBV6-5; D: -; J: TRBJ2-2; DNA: TGTGCCAGCAGTTACTCTGGGGGCGCGGGCACCGGGGAGCTGTTTTTT; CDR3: CASSYSGGAGTGELFF
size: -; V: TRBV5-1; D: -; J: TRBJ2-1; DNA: TGCGCCAGCAGCTTGGCGTGGGATGAGCAGTTCTTC; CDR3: CASSLAWDEQFF
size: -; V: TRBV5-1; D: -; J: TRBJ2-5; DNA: TGCGCCAGCAGCTTACTGACGGGGCAAGAGACCCAGTACTTC; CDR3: CASSLLTGQETQYF
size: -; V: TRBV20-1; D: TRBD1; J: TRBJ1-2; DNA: TGCAGTGCTAGCCCGGACAGGCCGTATGGCTACACCTTC; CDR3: CSASPDRPYGYTF
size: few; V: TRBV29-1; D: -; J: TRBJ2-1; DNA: TGCAGCTTTCCCCGACCAGGGATCAGGTACAATGAGCAGTTCTTC; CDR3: CSFPRPGIRYNEQFF
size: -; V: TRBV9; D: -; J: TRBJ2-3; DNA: TGTGCCAGCAGCTCCAACTCTGGGGCTCGGCGTTTCACAGATACGCAGTATTTT; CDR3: CASSSNSGARRFTDTQYF
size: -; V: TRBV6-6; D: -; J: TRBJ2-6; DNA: TGTGCCAGCAGCCGCGGGACAGCAAAGCAGACCAGCGTCCTGACTTTC; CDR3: CASSRGTAKQTSVLTF
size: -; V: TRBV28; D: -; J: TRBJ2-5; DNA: TGTGCCAGCAGTTTTCGGAGGGGGTACCAAGAGACCCAGTACTTC; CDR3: CASSFRRGYQETQYF
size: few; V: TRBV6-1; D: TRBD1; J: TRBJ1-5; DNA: TGTGCCAGCAGTGAAGGGGGGACAGGGCTGGGTAGCAATCAGCCCCAGCATTTT; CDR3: CASSEGGTGLGSNQPQHF
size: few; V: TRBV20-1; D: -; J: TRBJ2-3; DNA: TGCAGTGCTAGAGATTATGCTCGATACACAGATACGCAGTATTTT; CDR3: CSARDYARYTDTQYF
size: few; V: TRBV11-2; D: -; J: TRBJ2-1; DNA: TGTGCCAGCAGCTTAGTTTGGCTCAATGAGCAGTTCTTC; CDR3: CASSLVWLNEQFF
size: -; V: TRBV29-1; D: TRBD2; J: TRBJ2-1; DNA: TGCAGCGTTGTCGGGGGGTTGAGCTCCTACAATGAGCAGTTCTTC; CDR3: CSVVGGLSSYNEQFF
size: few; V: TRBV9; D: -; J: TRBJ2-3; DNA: TGTGCCAGCAGCGCCTTCGGGGGGACACCTAGCACAGATACGCAGTATTTT; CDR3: CASSAFGGTPSTDTQYF
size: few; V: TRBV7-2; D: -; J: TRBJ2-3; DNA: TGTGCCAGCAGATTTGGATTTGGGGATACGCAGTATTTT; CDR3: CASRFGFGDTQYF
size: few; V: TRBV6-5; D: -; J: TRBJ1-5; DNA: TGTGCCAGCAGTTACTCAGGGGGTTACCAGCCCCAGCATTTT; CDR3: CASSYSGGYQPQHF
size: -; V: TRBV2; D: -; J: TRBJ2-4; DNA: TGTGCCAGCAGTGGAGGTGTTACCGCCAAAAACATTCAGTACTTC; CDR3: CASSGGVTAKNIQYF
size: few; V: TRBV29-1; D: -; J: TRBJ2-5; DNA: TGCAGCGTTGAATATGGGTCCGGTGCTCGACAACGCATTCTGGAGACCCAGTACTTC; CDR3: CSVEYGSGARQRILETQYF
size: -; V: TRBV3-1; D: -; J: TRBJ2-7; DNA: TGTGCCAGCAGCCAATTCTGGGGGGCCGCCTACGAGCAGTACTTC; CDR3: CASSQFWGAAYEQYF
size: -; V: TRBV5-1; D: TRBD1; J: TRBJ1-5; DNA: TGCGCCAGCAGCTTGGTGGGGACAGCGGATCAGCCCCAGCATTTT; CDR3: CASSLVGTADQPQHF
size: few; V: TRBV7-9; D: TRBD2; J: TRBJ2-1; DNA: TGTGCCAGCAGCCCAGGACTAGCGGGAGGTGAGCAGTTCTTC; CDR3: CASSPGLAGGEQFF
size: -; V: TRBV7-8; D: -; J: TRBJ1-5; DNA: TGTGCCAGCAGCCAACAGGGAGGTTGGCAGCCCCAGCATTTT; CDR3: CASSQQGGWQPQHF